This passage covers 27 T cell receptor beta chains from one sample sequenced in a study of T cell changes during pregnancy in multiple sclerosis. Clones were read by immunoSEQ multiplex PCR, and TCRdb kept only the in-frame ones, dropping some. The top ten hold about 0.9% of the sample, which has about 44,000 clones, 96% seen once. The sample here was peripheral blood, taken in the second trimester of pregnancy. These TCRs come from a female donor with multiple sclerosis, enrolled in a pregnancy study.

This clone has only one observation. The chain combines TRBV7-8 with TRBJ2-7; possibly TRBD1 for D (6 bases). V was cut by 5 bases and J by 3 bases, with 11 bases left in between. Germline CDR1 SGHVS, CDR2 FQNEAQ. This CDR3 has 13 amino acids. The CDR3 loop reads CASSPGTSYEQYF. The CDR3 DNA reads TGTGCCAGCAGCCCAGGGACAAGCTACGAGCAGTACTTC.

J is TRBJ1-4 and V is TRBV28; D might be TRBD1 (6 bases). The germline V and J ends were trimmed by 4 bases and 8 bases, with 17 bases remaining between them. The CDR3 has 15 amino acids. Germline V gene data show CDR1 as MDHEN and CDR2 as SYDVKM. The CDR3 bases are TGTGCCAGCAGTTCTGGGGGGGCGTCAGAAGAAAAACTGTTTTTT. Protein: CASSSGGASEEKLFF.

The rearrangement joins TRBV27 to TRBJ2-2, with 15 bases lining up with TRBD2. The V and J ends lost 10 bases and 0 bases, in that order; junction bases with no gene match: 9. The germline CDR1 and CDR2 sequences are MNHEY and SMNVEV (reference sequence). The CDR3 extends over 18 amino acids. The CDR3 loop is CAILPGTSGRTNTGELFF. CDR3 DNA sequence: TGTGCCATCCTCCCCGGGACTAGCGGGAGGACGAACACCGGGGAGCTGTTTTTT.

The rearrangement joins TRBV18 to TRBJ2-1, with TRBD1 matching 7 bases. V was clipped by 6 bases and J by 10 bases; unmatched bases: 12. The CDR3 has 14 amino acids. Per the germline V gene, CDR1 is KGHSH and CDR2 is LQKENI. The CDR3 sequence is CASSVTGVSTEQFF. Here the CDR3 DNA reads TGTGCCAGCTCCGTAACAGGGGTATCAACGGAGCAGTTCTTC.

The V gene is TRBV6-8, the J gene TRBJ1-2; D gene ambiguous. Looked up from germline, CDR1 is MNHGY and CDR2 is SAAAGT. The V gene lost 0 bases and the J gene lost 2 bases, with 13 bases spanning the gap. CDR3 length: 16 amino acids. The DNA of the CDR3 is TGTGCCAGCAGTTACTCGAACCTTCTAGGAAACTATGGCTACACCTTC. Residues: CASSYSNLLGNYGYTF.

The chain joins TRBV7-2 to TRBJ1-5, with D perhaps TRBD1 (6 bases). V lost 4 bases and J 4 bases, leaving 8 bases between the germline ends. This CDR3 spans 13 amino acids. Looked up from germline, CDR1 is SGHTA and CDR2 is FQGNSA. CDR3 bases: TGTGCCAGCAGCTCCGACAGGAATCAGCCCCAGCATTTT. The encoded protein is CASSSDRNQPQHF.

The chain is built from TRBV15 and TRBJ1-4; 7 bases agree with TRBD1. Trimming removed 8 bases from V and 7 bases from J; junction bases left unmatched: 10. This CDR3 contains 14 residues. Germline assignment: CDR1 LNHNV and CDR2 YYDKDF (reference sequence). CDR3 protein: CATLRDSEGEKLFF. The CDR3 nucleotides are TGTGCCACCCTAAGGGACAGTGAAGGTGAAAAACTGTTTTTT.

Only a few counts were recorded for this clone. The chain's CDR3 is CASSPEGRVRDSPLHF. CDR3 nucleotides: TGTGCCAGCTCACCGGAGGGTCGAGTGAGGGATTCACCCCTCCACTTT. This sequence joins TRBV18 and TRBJ1-6; D unclear. The ends were cut back, 3 bases at V and 8 bases at J, with 17 bases in the middle. Germline V lookup: CDR1 KGHSH, CDR2 LQKENI. The length of the CDR3 is 16 residues.

V is TRBV7-2 and J is TRBJ1-6, with TRBD1 as a possible D gene (6 bases). The CDR3 runs 19 residues. The V and J ends lost 4 bases and 7 bases respectively, with 26 bases between them. Germline V gives CDR1 SGHTA, CDR2 FQGNSA. CDR3 region: CASSSFYGTRDNKNSPLHF. The CDR3 nucleotides are TGTGCCAGCAGCTCCTTTTACGGGACACGGGACAACAAAAATTCACCCCTCCACTTT.

The chain recombines TRBV19 with TRBJ1-1; D gene unclear. The CDR3 covers 15 residues. The ends were cut back, 6 bases at V and 1 base at J, with 15 bases in the middle. In germline, CDR1 is LNHDA, CDR2 SQIVND (reference sequence). In DNA, the CDR3 is TGTGCCAGTAGCCCAGGAGGCGCCAGGAACACTGAAGCTTTCTTT. Protein: CASSPGGARNTEAFF.

The rearrangement links TRBV12-5 to TRBJ1-2; TRBD1 agrees at 7 bases. The length of the CDR3 is 14 residues. The V gene's germline CDR1 is LGHNT and CDR2 FRNRAP. The V and J ends lost 5 bases and 2 bases, in that order; junction bases with no gene match: 5. This chain's CDR3 is CASGPSGGNYGYTF. The CDR3 DNA reads TGTGCTAGTGGTCCCTCAGGGGGGAACTATGGCTACACCTTC.

The gene calls are TRBV19 and TRBJ1-5; D not resolved. Trimming stripped 2 bases from V and 3 bases from J, with 8 bases between. Germline CDR1 LNHDA, CDR2 SQIVND (reference sequence). The CDR3 consists of 14 residues. CDR3 coding DNA: TGTGCCAGTAGTATACAACGGTACAATCAGCCCCAGCATTTT. This gives the protein CASSIQRYNQPQHF.

This chain links TRBV5-1 with TRBJ1-5, with D tentatively TRBD1 (5 bases). This CDR3 is built from 16 residues. The V gene lost 0 bases and the J gene lost 0 bases, with 10 bases spanning the gap. Germline-derived CDR1 and CDR2 are SGHRS and YFSETQ. CDR3 loop: CASSLEGIYSNQPQHF. The CDR3 DNA reads as TGCGCCAGCAGCTTGGAGGGGATCTATAGCAATCAGCCCCAGCATTTT.

The rearrangement links TRBV4-1 to TRBJ2-7; D may be TRBD1 (6 bases). The CDR3 totals 14 residues. CDR1 and CDR2 from the germline V gene are MGHRA and YSYEKL. With 1 base removed from V and 2 bases from J, the gap between germline ends came to 9 bases. This chain's CDR3 is CASSQGGTPYEQYF. As DNA, the CDR3 is TGCGCCAGCAGCCAAGGGGGGACACCCTACGAGCAGTACTTC.

As to this clone: Other DNA variants within this sample encode the same CDR3. The J gene is TRBJ2-7, the V gene TRBV11-2, with 10 bases matching TRBD1. Germline trimming cut 4 bases from V and 4 bases from J; bases unmatched to any gene: 4. The CDR3 is 14 residues long. Germline CDR1 and CDR2: SGHAT and FQNNGV. The CDR3 DNA reads TGTGCCAGCAGCTCTGGGGGACAGGGGTACGAGCAGTACTTC. Its protein product is CASSSGGQGYEQYF.

This rearrangement joins TRBV5-5 to TRBJ2-5; maybe TRBD2 (5 bases). CDR3 length: 13 amino acids. Between the trimmed V and J ends, which lost 6 bases and 6 bases, there was a span of 15 bases. Germline-derived CDR1 and CDR2 are SGHKS and YYEKEE (reference sequence). The CDR3 bases are TGTGCCAGCAACATAGGAGAGGGCAAGACCCAGTACTTC. Translating it yields CASNIGEGKTQYF.

This clone appeared a single time. The chain recombines TRBV9 with TRBJ2-2, with 14 bases identical to TRBD2. The CDR3 runs 16 residues. Germline V gene lookup returns CDR1 SGDLS and CDR2 YYNGEE. Losses at the gene ends were 2 bases for V and 6 bases for J; bases not matched to a gene: 3. The CDR3 sequence: CASSVGTSGGPGELFF. For the CDR3, the DNA is TGTGCCAGCAGCGTTGGGACTAGCGGGGGCCCCGGGGAGCTGTTTTTT.

The rearrangement uses TRBV6-5 and TRBJ2-1; 8 bases line up with TRBD2. Trimming at V came to 0 bases and at J to 7 bases, leaving 5 bases not matched to a gene. The CDR3 has 15 residues. The germline V gene encodes CDR1 MNHEY and CDR2 SVGAGI. CDR3 nucleotides: TGTGCCAGCAGTTACTCGAGCGGGAGTGGGAATGAGCAGTTCTTC. This encodes CASSYSSGSGNEQFF.

V usage is TRBV5-4 and J usage is TRBJ2-3; the match to TRBD2 covers 9 bases. This CDR3 region has 17 residues. Per germline, CDR1 SGHNT and CDR2 YYREEE (reference sequence). The V gene end was trimmed by 0 bases and the J gene end by 2 bases; junction bases not matched to a gene: 7. This CDR3 is CASSLASGRTYTDTQYF. CDR3 coding DNA: TGTGCCAGCAGCTTGGCAAGCGGGAGGACCTACACAGATACGCAGTATTTT.

This chain joins TRBV5-5 and TRBJ1-5; D is perhaps TRBD1 (6 bases). This CDR3 region has 17 residues. Trimming cost V 4 bases and J 4 bases, with 21 bases left between them. Germline assignment: CDR1 SGHKS and CDR2 YYEKEE (reference sequence). The CDR3 DNA follows: TGTGCCAGCAGCATGCTATGGACGGGAGGGGGAAATCAGCCCCAGCATTTT. It translates to CASSMLWTGGGNQPQHF.

The V call is TRBV19, the J call TRBJ1-6, with a weak D call TRBD1 (6 bases). Per germline, CDR1 LNHDA and CDR2 SQIVND (reference sequence). Trimming took 6 bases from V and 6 from J, leaving 24 bases between them. The CDR3 contains 18 residues. CDR3 protein: CASSLQGGTGNFNSPLHF. CDR3 in DNA: TGTGCCAGTAGCCTCCAAGGCGGAACAGGGAACTTTAATTCACCCCTCCACTTT.

The chain uses TRBV29-1 and TRBJ2-7; 11 positions match TRBD1. The germline CDR1 and CDR2 sequences are SQVTM and ANQGSEA. CDR3 size: 13 residues. The ends lost 6 bases at V and 0 bases at J; junction bases unmatched: 1. The CDR3 is CSVGQGVSYEQYF. DNA of the CDR3: TGCAGCGTGGGACAGGGGGTCTCCTACGAGCAGTACTTC.

The chain joins TRBV5-1 to TRBJ2-1; 14 bases fit TRBD2. The germline V gene has CDR1 SGHRS and CDR2 YFSETQ. Trimming took 0 bases from V and 5 from J; bases not matched to a gene: 1. The CDR3 is 16 residues long. CDR3 nucleotides: TGCGCCAGCAGCTTGGGGGGACTAGCGGGGGACAATGAGCAGTTCTTC. Encoded protein: CASSLGGLAGDNEQFF.

This rearrangement joins TRBV7-9 to TRBJ1-3; the D is unclear. There are 16 residues in the CDR3. Germline CDR1 and CDR2: SEHNR and FQNEAQ (reference sequence). Trimming removed 5 bases from V and 0 bases from J, with 14 bases in between. The CDR3: CASSKRSGISGNTIYF. The CDR3 DNA is TGTGCCAGCAGCAAACGGTCGGGTATCTCTGGAAACACCATATATTTT.

The chain combines TRBV6-5 with TRBJ1-4; D unresolved. The CDR3 loop spans 14 amino acids. Germline CDR1 and CDR2: MNHEY and SVGAGI. The V end lost 5 bases, the J end lost 8 bases, and 15 bases lay between the germline ends. The CDR3 is CASSRAPGGEKLFF. CDR3 DNA sequence: TGTGCCAGCAGTCGGGCCCCCGGAGGGGAAAAACTGTTTTTT.

The chain recombines TRBV4-2 with TRBJ2-1; 9 bases agree with TRBD2. V lost 2 bases to trimming and J lost 8 bases; unmatched junction nucleotides: 16. Germline CDR1 is LGHNA and CDR2 is YNFKEQ. CDR3 size: 18 residues. CDR3 sequence (DNA): TGTGCCAGCAGCCAAAGGCCCTCAGACTACGCGGGAGGGGATGAGCAGTTCTTC. Protein: CASSQRPSDYAGGDEQFF.

The chain links TRBV18 to TRBJ2-1; D is possibly TRBD2 (6 bases). Germline V gene data show CDR1 as KGHSH and CDR2 as LQKENI. CDR3 length: 16 amino acids. Trimming left V 4 bases short and J 5 bases short, with 18 bases between. The CDR3 protein is CASSLKEGTYDNEQFF. DNA of the CDR3: TGTGCCAGCTCACTTAAGGAGGGAACGTACGACAATGAGCAGTTCTTC.